This T cell receptor (beta chain) was identified in a study of cytomegalovirus exposure and HLA in healthy donors (dated by TCRdb to 2016 to 2017). About the investigation overall: An earlier analysis of several hundred of the donors reported approximately 290 Gb of sequence data and around 110 million unique TCR beta sequences from roughly 180 million T cells. Across some 400 genotyped donors of the cohort, an average of 235,054 unique TCR beta nucleotide sequences per donor were sequenced, and roughly 18% of those sequences were non-productive. Genome-wide SNP genotypes for about 55% of the roughly 670 donors were used in a later genetic analysis, which treated that subset as a discovery cohort. Both class I and class II loci were covered by HLA typing, at four-digit resolution. To predict cytomegalovirus infection status, the study brought together high-throughput TCR immunosequencing, statistical association of individual TCRs with disease status, and machine learning. An earlier analysis of approximately 580 of the donors used high-throughput TCR beta sequencing to judge whether each TCR beta V gene segment behaved as functional or pseudogenic. The study profiled the T cell repertoires of hundreds of subjects by immunosequencing and related them to cytomegalovirus serostatus. Because of strong linkage in the cohort, four to six DR-DQ haplotypes were treated as single units for association and clustering. A separate validation cohort of about 110 different subjects was used in addition to the approximately 700-subject first cohort. The number of typed donors differed by locus: about 620-640 for A, B, C, DRB1 and DQB1; 500 to 550 for DQA1; some 610 for DPA1; and 400 to 480 for DPB1. All discovery cohort repertoires had been generated on a single sequencing platform. In the later analysis, no new phenotypic data were used to find candidate immune exposures; instead, reliance was placed on TCR beta sequences and their occurrence across donors. Among the roughly 400 genotyped donors, approximately 77% belonged to the genetic ancestry cluster associated with self-reported Caucasian donors. Donor age, sex, ethnicity and CMV serostatus were compiled together with the repertoire data. Roughly 320 gigabases of sequencing data and around 80 million unique TCR sequences made up an early release that covered 640 HLA-typed donors. In a later analysis, previously published TCR beta repertoires from fewer than 750 donors were re-analyzed and high-resolution HLA genotyping was added so that TCR occurrence patterns could be studied. The study was designed to test whether signatures of past pathogen exposure could be identified by cataloging public T cell receptors.

Details on this clone: Its antigen remains undetermined. One base away there is no much larger clone; base qualities are not given.

In total, roughly 710 healthy bone marrow donors made up the cohort. Cohort members were all nominally healthy when sampled, although unrecorded immune exposures were likely present. The donor tested CMV seronegative and was one of the 352 seronegative cohort members. A peripheral blood sample was collected from each donor, and TCR beta sequencing was performed on peripheral blood mononuclear cells. The Qiagen DNeasy Blood Extraction Kit was used to extract genomic DNA from the blood cell samples. Study-level results and caveats: In vitro tests confirmed that a few of the cytomegalovirus-associated TCR beta chains recognize cytomegalovirus antigens. V-gene and J-gene trimming of TCR beta chains was associated with a missense DCLRE1C variant in a later genetic analysis, and the association was replicated in an independent cohort. In a later analysis, HLA-associated TCR beta chains showed more clonal expansion and lower generation probabilities than non-associated chains that were equally common. A further reported finding was that TCR beta sequences accurately predicted the HLA-A and HLA-B alleles for most subjects in the first cohort. Because HLA typing was unavailable for some donors at each locus, only the typed subset was used in association tests. Some IMGT-functional V segments, including TRBV6-2 and TRBV6-3, could not be told apart with the 87-base-pair reads, so those segments were excluded. Compared with the approximately 710-donor mean, donors in an Asian-associated ancestry cluster had fewer N-insertions in productive TCRs, according to a later genetic analysis. A cluster of highly shared sequence variants was judged likely to be a technical artifact of the sequencing pipeline. Assigning TCR associations to individual alleles was difficult when HLA alleles, especially DR and DQ, strongly co-occurred. Linkage disequilibrium might explain the correlated functional status among segregating V segments, but an unknown experimental factor could not be excluded. According to the authors, the approach could potentially be generalized to other disease states and immunological phenotypes. Sequencing depth was assumed to be roughly uniform across donors in the presence/absence analyses, though that assumption may not hold. The study gave a list of over 150 TCR beta chains associated with cytomegalovirus. In a later analysis, several top co-occurrence clusters were reported to appear linked to parvovirus B19, influenza, CMV and Epstein-Barr virus. An earlier analysis of approximately 540 of the donors showed that most TCR beta V segments appeared in productive rearrangements either about 87% or about 30% of the time, which broadly matched IMGT annotations. The only immune exposure information available for the cohort was CMV serostatus. According to a later analysis, TCR association rates differed among HLA loci, with DRB1 alleles showing the most associated TCRs and HLA-C alleles showing the fewest. Most TCR sequences were seen in very few donors, while some public TCRs were found in many individuals. Fewer than 20 rarely observed V segments, including chromosome 9 orphons, were excluded from the earlier analysis of several hundred of the donors because counts were too low. In a later analysis, most CMV-associated TCR beta chains were found to appear HLA-restricted, with HLA associations seemingly driven largely by CMV exposure. This cohort had only TCR beta chains sequenced, and the lack of alpha or paired-chain data limited which features could be detected. At a false discovery rate of 0.05, a later analysis linked roughly 17,000 TCR beta sequences to specific HLA alleles. The classifier was reported to diagnose cytomegalovirus status with high specificity and sensitivity in both the original cohort and the validation cohort.

The germline V gene specifies MGHRA as CDR1 and YSYEKL as CDR2. The V end gives up 0 bases and the J end 0 bases, leaving 5 bases in the junction not matched to a gene. The CDR3 starts with the cysteine, ends with the phenylalanine, and has 17 residues. CDR3 DNA only is kept here, 51 bases in frame from base 1. Library preparation used the immunoSEQ multiplex PCR assay. For the multiplex PCR, a mixture combining 60 forward primers for TCR Vbeta segments and 13 reverse primers for TCR Jbeta segments was used. The CDR3 region of rearranged TCR beta genes was amplified from genomic DNA with a multiplex PCR assay. Amplified TCR beta libraries were sequenced as 87-base-pair reads on the Illumina HiSeq System. For the original study's pipeline: In a later analysis, tens of millions of unique TCR beta chains were counted across the 650 to 750 repertoires, and some 10 million of these chains were shared by at least two donors. To remove PCR and sequencing errors, raw reads were error-corrected and collapsed into unique sequences using a nearest-neighbor algorithm that merged closely related sequences. V, D and J gene segments were assigned by aligning CDR3 sequences to IMGT reference sequences. For a sequence to be retained, a match of at least six nucleotides was required to both a V gene segment and a J gene segment. A rearrangement counted as productive if the CDR3 had no stop codons and remained in frame with V and J, and every other rearrangement counted as non-productive. Following IMGT convention, CDR3 was defined as the stretch from the second conserved V-encoded cysteine to the conserved J-encoded phenylalanine. Sequences without an unambiguous match to a single V gene segment were excluded from the earlier analysis of about 600 of the donors. An earlier analysis of 587 of the donors classified V segments as functional when productive rearrangements were above 56.7% and as segregating when the standard deviation between donors was above 5%. A statistical classification framework was built to diagnose cytomegalovirus status from the catalog of TCR beta chain sequences. A later analysis assigned V and J genes by comparing TCR nucleotide sequences with IMGT/GENE-DB human TR gene sequences. Using the TCRdist pipeline, a later analysis assigned CDR3 sequences along with most-parsimonious VDJ recombination scenarios. In a later analysis, each TCR beta chain was defined by its CDR3 amino acid sequence together with its V-gene family, and reads lacking a unique V-gene family were excluded. As a way to deal with suspected cross-contamination and a sequencing artifact, a later analysis dropped nearly 600 nucleotide sequences that were highly shared and had low generation probability. For each public chain, a later analysis derived a clonal expansion index from normalized ranks of inferred template counts within each repertoire. Generation probabilities in a later analysis came from a VDJ recombination model fitted to out-of-frame rearrangements, and those results were checked against IGoR. In a later analysis, hypergeometric tests were used to score TCR-TCR, TCR-HLA and TCR-CMV co-occurrence, with a repertoire-size bias correction applied to TCR pairs. In a later analysis, false discovery rates were estimated by permuting HLA or CMV assignments 20 times. In a later analysis, co-occurring TCRs were grouped using DBSCAN, and TCRdist sequence similarity was added for clustering within HLA-allele-positive subsets. Repertoires with fewer than 30,000 or more than 120,000 public chains, plus five repertoires with anomalous nucleotide sharing, were excluded from co-occurrence clustering. This is the immuneACCESS table as TCRdb keeps it, with only in-frame sequences that have V and J called. A part of the clones is gone; compared with another copy, unresolved V genes explain less than half, and the rest is unexplained. V and J calls and clone size are copied from that table; D and trimming were computed from the DNA. The table for this sample lists about 160,000 clones; under 80% of them were counted only once. The ten biggest clones cover 1.1% to 1.5% of the sample.

The sequence links TRBV4-1 to TRBJ1-5, and TRBD1 matches 7 of the central bases. This clonotype originated in a young woman in good health and CMV-seronegative. The sequencing sample was made of PBMCs. The DNA sequence is TGCGCCAGCAGCCAAGATGGACAGGCGTATAGCAATCAGCCCCAGCATTTT. It translates to CASSQDGQAYSNQPQHF.